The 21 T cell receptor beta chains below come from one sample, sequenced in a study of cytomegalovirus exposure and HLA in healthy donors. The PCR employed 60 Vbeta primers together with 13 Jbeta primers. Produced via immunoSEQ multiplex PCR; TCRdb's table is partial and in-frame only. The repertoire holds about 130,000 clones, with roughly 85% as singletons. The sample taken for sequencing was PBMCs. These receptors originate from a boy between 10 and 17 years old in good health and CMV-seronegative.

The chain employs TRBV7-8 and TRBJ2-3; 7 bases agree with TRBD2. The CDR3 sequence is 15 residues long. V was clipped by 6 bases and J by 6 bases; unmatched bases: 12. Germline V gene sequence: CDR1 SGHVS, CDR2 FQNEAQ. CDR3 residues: CASSRWAGETDTQYF. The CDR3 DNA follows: TGTGCCAGCAGTCGGTGGGCGGGAGAAACTGATACGCAGTATTTT.

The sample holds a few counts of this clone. In nucleotides, the CDR3 is TGTGCCAGCAGTCTAGGGACTCTCAGGAATGAAAAACTGTTTTTT. It specifies CASSLGTLRNEKLFF. The chain is built from TRBV27 and TRBJ1-4; tentative D call: TRBD1 (5 bases). V lost 5 bases, J lost 5 bases, and 15 bases lay in between. This CDR3 comprises 15 residues. Germline CDR1 reads MNHEY; CDR2 reads SMNVEV (reference sequence).

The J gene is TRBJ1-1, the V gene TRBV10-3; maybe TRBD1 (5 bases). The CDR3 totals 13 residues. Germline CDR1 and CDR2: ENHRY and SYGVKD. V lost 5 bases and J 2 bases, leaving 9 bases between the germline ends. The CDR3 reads CAISKGINTEAFF. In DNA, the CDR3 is TGTGCCATCAGTAAGGGGATAAACACTGAAGCTTTCTTT.

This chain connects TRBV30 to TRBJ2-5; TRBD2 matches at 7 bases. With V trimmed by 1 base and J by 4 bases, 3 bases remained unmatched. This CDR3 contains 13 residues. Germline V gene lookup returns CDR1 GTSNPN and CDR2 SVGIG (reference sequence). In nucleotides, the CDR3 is TGTGCCTGGAGTGCGTGGGGGGGAGAGACCCAGTACTTC. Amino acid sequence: CAWSAWGGETQYF.

CDR3 nucleotides: TGCAGCGTTGATACTAGCGGGAGCACAGATACGCAGTATTTT. Its translation is CSVDTSGSTDTQYF. The gene calls are TRBV29-1 and TRBJ2-3; 9 bases agree with TRBD2. The CDR3 covers 14 residues. The germline gives CDR1 SQVTM, CDR2 ANQGSEA. V was clipped by 3 bases and J by 0 bases; unmatched bases: 1.

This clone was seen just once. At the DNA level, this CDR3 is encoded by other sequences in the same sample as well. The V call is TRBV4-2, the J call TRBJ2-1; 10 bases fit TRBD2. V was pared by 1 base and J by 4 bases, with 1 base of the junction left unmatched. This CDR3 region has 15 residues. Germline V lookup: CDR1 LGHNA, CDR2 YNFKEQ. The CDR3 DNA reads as TGTGCCAGCAGCCAAGGGACTAGCGGATACAATGAGCAGTTCTTC. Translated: CASSQGTSGYNEQFF.

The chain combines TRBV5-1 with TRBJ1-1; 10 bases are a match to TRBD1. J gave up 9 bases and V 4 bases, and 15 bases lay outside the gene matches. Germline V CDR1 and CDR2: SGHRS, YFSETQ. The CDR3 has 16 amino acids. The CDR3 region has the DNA TGCGCCAGCAGCGACCCCCTACTTGGACAGGGGGGTCAAGCTTTCTTT. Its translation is CASSDPLLGQGGQAFF.

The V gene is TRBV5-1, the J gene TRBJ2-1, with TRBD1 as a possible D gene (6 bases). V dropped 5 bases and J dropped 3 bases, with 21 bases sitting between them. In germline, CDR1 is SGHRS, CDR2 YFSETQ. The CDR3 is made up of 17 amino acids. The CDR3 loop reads CASRLEGVGEIYNEQFF. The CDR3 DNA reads TGCGCCAGCAGACTTGAGGGGGTGGGAGAGATCTACAATGAGCAGTTCTTC.

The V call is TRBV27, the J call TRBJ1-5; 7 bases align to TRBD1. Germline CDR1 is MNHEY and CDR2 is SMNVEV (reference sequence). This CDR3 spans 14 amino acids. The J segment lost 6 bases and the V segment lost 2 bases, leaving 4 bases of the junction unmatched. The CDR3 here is CASSLDRVAQPQHF. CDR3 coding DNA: TGTGCCAGCAGTTTAGACAGGGTGGCTCAGCCCCAGCATTTT.

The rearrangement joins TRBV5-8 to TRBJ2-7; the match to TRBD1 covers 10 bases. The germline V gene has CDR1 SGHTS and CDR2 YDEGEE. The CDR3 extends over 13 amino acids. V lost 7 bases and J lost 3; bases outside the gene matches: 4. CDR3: CASSRDRGYEQYF. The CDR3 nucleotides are TGTGCCAGCTCCCGGGACAGGGGCTACGAGCAGTACTTC.

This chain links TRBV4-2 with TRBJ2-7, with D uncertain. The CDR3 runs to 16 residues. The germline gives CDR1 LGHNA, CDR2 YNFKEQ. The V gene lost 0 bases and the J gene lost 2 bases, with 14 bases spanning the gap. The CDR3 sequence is CASSQEASRFPYEQYF. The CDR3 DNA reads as TGTGCCAGCAGCCAAGAGGCGTCTAGGTTTCCCTACGAGCAGTACTTC.

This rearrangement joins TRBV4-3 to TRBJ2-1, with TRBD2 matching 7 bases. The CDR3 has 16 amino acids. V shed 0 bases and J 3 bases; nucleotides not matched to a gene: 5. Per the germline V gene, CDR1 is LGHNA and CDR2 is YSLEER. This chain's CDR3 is CASSQDPSGDYNEQFF. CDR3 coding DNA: TGCGCCAGCAGCCAAGATCCAAGCGGGGACTACAATGAGCAGTTCTTC.

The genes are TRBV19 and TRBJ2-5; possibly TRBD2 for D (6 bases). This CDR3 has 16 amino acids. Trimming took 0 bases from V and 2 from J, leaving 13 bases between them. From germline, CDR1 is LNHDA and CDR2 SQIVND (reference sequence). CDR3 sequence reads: CASSIDHLATQETQYF. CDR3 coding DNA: TGTGCCAGTAGTATAGATCACCTAGCGACACAAGAGACCCAGTACTTC. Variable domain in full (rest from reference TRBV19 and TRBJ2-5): DGGITQSPKYLFRKEGQNVTLSCEQNLNHDAMYWYRQDPGQGLRLIYYSQIVNDFQKGDIAEGYSVSREKKESFPLTVTSAQKNPTAFYLCASSIDHLATQETQYFGPGTRLLVL.

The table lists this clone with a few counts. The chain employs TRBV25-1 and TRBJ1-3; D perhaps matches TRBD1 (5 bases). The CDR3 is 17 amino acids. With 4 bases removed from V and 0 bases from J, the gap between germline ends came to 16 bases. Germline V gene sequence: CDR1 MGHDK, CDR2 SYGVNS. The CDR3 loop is CASSARGGTSSGNTIYF. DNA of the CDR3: TGTGCCAGCAGTGCCAGAGGAGGGACGAGCTCTGGAAACACCATATATTTT.

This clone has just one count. The CDR3 DNA sequence: TGTGCCAGCAGCTTAGTCGGGGAGACCCAGTACTTC. Translation gives CASSLVGETQYF. The V and J genes are TRBV7-7 and TRBJ2-5; D not resolved. Germline lookup yields CDR1 SSHAT and CDR2 FNYEAQ (reference sequence). The CDR3 has 12 residues. V lost 1 base, J lost 5 bases, and 5 bases lay in between.

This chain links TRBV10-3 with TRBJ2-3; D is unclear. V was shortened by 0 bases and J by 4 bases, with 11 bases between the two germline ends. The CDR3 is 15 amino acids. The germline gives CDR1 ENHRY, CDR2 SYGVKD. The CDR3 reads CAISESKNPADTQYF. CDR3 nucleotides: TGTGCCATCAGTGAGTCGAAAAATCCGGCAGATACGCAGTATTTT.

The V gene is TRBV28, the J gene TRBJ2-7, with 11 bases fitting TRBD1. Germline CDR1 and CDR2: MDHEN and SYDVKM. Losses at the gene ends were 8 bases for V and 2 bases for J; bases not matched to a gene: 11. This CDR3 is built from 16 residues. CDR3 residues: CASGVMGTGGPYEQYF. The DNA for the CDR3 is TGTGCCAGCGGGGTAATGGGGACAGGGGGGCCCTACGAGCAGTACTTC.

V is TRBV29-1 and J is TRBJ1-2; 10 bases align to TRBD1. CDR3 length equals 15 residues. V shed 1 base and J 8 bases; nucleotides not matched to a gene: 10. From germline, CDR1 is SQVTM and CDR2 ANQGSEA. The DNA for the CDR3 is TGCAGCGTTGAAGCCAAGAGACAGGGGGCCGTCGGCTACACCTTC. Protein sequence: CSVEAKRQGAVGYTF.

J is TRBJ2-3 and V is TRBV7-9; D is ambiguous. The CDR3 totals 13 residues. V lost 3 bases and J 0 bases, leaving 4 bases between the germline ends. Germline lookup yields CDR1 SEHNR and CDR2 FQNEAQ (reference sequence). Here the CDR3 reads CASSFSSTDTQYF. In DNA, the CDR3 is TGTGCCAGCAGCTTCTCTAGCACAGATACGCAGTATTTT.

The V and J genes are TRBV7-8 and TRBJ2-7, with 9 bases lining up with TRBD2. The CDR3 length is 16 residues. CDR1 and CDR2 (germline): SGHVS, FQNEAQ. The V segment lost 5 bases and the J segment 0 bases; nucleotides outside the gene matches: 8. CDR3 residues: CASSGYSGRSSYEQYF. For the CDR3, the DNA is TGTGCCAGCAGCGGGTATAGCGGGAGAAGCTCCTACGAGCAGTACTTC.

CDR3 in amino acids: CASSLGGLQNNEQFF. In DNA form, the CDR3 reads TGTGCCAGCAGCTTAGGGGGACTACAGAACAATGAGCAGTTCTTC. The chain recombines TRBV7-7 with TRBJ2-1; 7 bases match TRBD2. CDR3 length: 15 amino acids. J gave up 5 bases and V 1 base, and 5 bases lay outside the gene matches. Germline V gene lookup returns CDR1 SSHAT and CDR2 FNYEAQ (reference sequence).